The entry that follows covers one T cell receptor beta chain sequence. Antigen: not known. CD45RO negativity and positive selection for CCR7 defined naive CD8 cells, a population that excluded terminally differentiated effector memory CD45RA+ cells. The CDR3 is 16 amino acids. Germline V gene sequence: CDR1 MNHEY, CDR2 SMNVEV (reference sequence). After removal of 4 bases from V and 5 bases from J, the junction contained 11 bases not matched to a gene. Deep was the level at which the assay was run. Original processing notes: Quality scores were absent from the junction-only immunoSEQ sequences, so filtering differed. Measured with immunoSEQ multiplex PCR; TCRdb has only the in-frame clones, and not every one. V, J and clone size were drawn from that table, and D and trimming were deduced from the DNA. This table holds about 2.2 million clones, about 93% found once. The entry originates in a study of shared clonotypes between healthy human individuals. The overall study: Participating donors consisted of two women and a few men aged 18 to 49.

Regarding the study as a whole: At large depth, rarefaction still showed sorted-subset sequencing to be incomplete.

The TCR sequence derives from a man in his late teens or twenties in good health. Some clones in this sample may be carry-over from other donors' samples. The sequenced material came from naive CD8+ T cells from PBMCs. This chain connects TRBV27 to TRBJ2-1; 7 bases fit TRBD1. The CDR3 DNA sequence: TGTGCCAGCAGTTCCTACAGGGGCGGACAAGACAATGAGCAGTTCTTC. Its protein is CASSSYRGGQDNEQFF.